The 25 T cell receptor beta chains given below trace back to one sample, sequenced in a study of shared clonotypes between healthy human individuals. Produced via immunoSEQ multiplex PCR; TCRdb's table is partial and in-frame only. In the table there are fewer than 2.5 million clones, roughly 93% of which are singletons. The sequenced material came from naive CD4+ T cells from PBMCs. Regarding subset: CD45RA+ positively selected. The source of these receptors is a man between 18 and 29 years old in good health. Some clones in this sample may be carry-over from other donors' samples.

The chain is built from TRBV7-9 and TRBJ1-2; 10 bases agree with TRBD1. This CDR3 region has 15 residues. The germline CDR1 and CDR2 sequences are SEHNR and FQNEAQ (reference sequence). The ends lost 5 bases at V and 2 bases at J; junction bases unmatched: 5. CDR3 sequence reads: CASSQGQGRNYGYTF. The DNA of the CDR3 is TGTGCCAGCAGCCAGGGACAGGGGAGAAACTATGGCTACACCTTC.

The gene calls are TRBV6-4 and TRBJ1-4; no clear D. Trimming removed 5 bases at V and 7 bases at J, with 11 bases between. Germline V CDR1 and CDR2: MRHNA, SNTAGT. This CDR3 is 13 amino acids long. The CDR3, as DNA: TGTGCCAGCAGTTCCGAGGACGGTGAAAAACTGTTTTTT. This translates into CASSSEDGEKLFF.

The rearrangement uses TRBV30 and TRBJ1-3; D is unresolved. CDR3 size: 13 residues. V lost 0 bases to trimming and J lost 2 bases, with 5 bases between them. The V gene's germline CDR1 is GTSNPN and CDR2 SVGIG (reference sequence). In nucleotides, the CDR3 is TGTGCCTGGAGTGTAAATCCTGGAAACACCATATATTTT. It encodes CAWSVNPGNTIYF.

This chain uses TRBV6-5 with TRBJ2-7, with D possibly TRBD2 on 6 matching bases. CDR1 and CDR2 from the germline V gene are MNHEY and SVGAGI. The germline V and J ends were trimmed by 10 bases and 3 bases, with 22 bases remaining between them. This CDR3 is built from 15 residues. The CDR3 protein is CATKRRALIYYEQYF. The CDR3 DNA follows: TGTGCCACCAAACGGAGGGCGCTTATTTACTACGAGCAGTACTTC.

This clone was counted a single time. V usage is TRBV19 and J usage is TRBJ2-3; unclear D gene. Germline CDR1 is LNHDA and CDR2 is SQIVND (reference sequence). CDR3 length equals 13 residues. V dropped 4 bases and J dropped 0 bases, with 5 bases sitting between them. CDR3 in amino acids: CASSKYSTDTQYF. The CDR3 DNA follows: TGTGCCAGTAGTAAATACAGCACAGATACGCAGTATTTT.

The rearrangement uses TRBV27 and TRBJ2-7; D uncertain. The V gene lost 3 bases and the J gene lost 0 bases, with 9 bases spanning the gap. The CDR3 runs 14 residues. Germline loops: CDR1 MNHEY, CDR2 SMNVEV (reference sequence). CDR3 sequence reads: CASSFSPSSYEQYF. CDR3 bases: TGTGCCAGCAGTTTCTCTCCTAGCTCCTACGAGCAGTACTTC.

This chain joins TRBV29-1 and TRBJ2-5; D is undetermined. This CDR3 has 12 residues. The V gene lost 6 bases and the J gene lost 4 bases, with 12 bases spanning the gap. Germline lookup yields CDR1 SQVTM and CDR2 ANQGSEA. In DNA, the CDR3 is TGCAGCGTCCCACCGATGAGAGAGACCCAGTACTTC. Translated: CSVPPMRETQYF.

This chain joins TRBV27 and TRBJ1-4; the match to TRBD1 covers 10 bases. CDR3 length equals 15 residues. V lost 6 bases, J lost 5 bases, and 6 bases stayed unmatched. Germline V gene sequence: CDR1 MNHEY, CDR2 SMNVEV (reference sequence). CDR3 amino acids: CASRPPGQGNEKLFF. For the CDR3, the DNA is TGTGCCAGCAGACCTCCGGGACAGGGGAATGAAAAACTGTTTTTT.

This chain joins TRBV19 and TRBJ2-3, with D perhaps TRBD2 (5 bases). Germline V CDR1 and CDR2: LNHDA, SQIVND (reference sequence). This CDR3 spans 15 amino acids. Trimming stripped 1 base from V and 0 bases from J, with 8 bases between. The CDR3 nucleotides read TGTGCCAGTAGTATAGCTAGCACCAGCACAGATACGCAGTATTTT. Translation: CASSIASTSTDTQYF.

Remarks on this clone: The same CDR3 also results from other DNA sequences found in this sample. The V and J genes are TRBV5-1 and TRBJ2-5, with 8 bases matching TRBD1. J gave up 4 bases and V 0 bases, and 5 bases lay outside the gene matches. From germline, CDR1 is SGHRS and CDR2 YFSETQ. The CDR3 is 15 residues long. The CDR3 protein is CASSLGQGAGETQYF. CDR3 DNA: TGCGCCAGCAGCTTGGGCCAGGGGGCTGGAGAGACCCAGTACTTC.

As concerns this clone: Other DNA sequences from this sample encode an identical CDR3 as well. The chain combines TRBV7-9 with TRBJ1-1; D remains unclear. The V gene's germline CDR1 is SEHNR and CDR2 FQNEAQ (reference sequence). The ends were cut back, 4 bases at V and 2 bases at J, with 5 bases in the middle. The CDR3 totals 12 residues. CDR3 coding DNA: TGTGCCAGCAGCTATCTTAACACTGAAGCTTTCTTT. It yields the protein CASSYLNTEAFF.

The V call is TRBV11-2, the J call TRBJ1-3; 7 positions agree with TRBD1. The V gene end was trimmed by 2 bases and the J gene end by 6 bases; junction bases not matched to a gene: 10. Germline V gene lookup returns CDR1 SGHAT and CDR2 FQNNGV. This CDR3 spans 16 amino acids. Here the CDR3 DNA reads TGTGCCAGCAGCTTACAAGACAGGGTGTCCGCAAACACCATATATTTT. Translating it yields CASSLQDRVSANTIYF.

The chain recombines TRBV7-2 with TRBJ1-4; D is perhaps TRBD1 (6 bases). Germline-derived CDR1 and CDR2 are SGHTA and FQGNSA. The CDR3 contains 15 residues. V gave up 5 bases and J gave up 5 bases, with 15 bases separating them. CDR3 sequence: CASSLLGGANEKLFF. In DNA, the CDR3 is TGTGCCAGCAGCCTCTTGGGGGGGGCGAATGAAAAACTGTTTTTT.

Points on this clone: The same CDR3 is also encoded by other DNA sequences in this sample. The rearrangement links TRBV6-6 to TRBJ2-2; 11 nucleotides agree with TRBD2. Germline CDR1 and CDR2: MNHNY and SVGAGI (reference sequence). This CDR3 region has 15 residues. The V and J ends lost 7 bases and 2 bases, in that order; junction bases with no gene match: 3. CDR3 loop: CASTGTSGNTGELFF. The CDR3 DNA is TGTGCCAGCACCGGGACTAGCGGAAACACCGGGGAGCTGTTTTTT.

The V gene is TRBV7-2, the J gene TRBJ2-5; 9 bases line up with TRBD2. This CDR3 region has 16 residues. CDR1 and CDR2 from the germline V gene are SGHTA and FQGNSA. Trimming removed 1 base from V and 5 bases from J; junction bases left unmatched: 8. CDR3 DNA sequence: TGTGCCAGCAGCTTAGGGTTAGCGGGAGATGTCGAGACCCAGTACTTC. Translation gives CASSLGLAGDVETQYF.

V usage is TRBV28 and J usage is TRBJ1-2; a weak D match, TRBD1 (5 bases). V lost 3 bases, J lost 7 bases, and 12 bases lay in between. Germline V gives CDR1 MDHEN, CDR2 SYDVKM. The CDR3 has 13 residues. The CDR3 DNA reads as TGTGCCAGCAGTTTTGGAGGGGCCGGTGGCTACACCTTC. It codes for CASSFGGAGGYTF.

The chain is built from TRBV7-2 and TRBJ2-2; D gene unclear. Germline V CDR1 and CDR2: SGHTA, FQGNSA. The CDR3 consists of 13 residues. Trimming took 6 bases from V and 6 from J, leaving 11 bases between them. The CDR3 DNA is TGTGCCAGCAGTAGGCCTCGGTCCGGGGAGCTGTTTTTT. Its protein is CASSRPRSGELFF.

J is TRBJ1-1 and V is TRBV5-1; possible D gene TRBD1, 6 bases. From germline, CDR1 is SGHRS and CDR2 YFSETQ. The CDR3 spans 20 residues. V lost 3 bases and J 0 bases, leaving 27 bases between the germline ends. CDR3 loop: CASSYFGQISITRMNTEAFF. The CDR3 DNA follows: TGCGCCAGCAGCTATTTCGGACAGATCAGTATTACCCGAATGAACACTGAAGCTTTCTTT.

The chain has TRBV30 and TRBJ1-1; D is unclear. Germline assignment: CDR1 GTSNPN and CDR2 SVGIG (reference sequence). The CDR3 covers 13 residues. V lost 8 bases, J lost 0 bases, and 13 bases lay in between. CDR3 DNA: TGTGCCCGGTCGCGGGGAATGAACACTGAAGCTTTCTTT. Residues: CARSRGMNTEAFF. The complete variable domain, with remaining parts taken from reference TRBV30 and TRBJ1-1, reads SQTIHQWPATLVQPVGSPLSLECTVEGTSNPNLYWYRQAAGRGLQLLFYSVGIGQISSEVPQNLSASRPQDRQFILSSKKLLLSDSGFYLCARSRGMNTEAFFGQGTRLTVV.

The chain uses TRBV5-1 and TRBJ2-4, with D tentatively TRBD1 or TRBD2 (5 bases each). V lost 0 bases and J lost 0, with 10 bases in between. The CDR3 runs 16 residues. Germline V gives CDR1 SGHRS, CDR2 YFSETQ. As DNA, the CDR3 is TGCGCCAGCAGCTTGGTTGGGACGGTAGCCAAAAACATTCAGTACTTC. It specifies CASSLVGTVAKNIQYF.

CDR3 DNA: TGCAGCACCTCTTTTGAGAAGGGCACTGAAGCTTTCTTT. Translated: CSTSFEKGTEAFF. The J gene is TRBJ1-1, the V gene TRBV29-1; D remains ambiguous. The CDR3 has 13 amino acids. With 8 bases removed from V and 4 bases from J, the gap between germline ends came to 17 bases. In germline, CDR1 is SQVTM, CDR2 ANQGSEA.

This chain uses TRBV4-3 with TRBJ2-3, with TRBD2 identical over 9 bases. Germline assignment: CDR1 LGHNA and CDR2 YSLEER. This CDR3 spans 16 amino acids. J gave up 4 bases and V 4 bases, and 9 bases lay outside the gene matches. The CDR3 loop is CASSRGVAGAPDTQYF. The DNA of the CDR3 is TGCGCCAGCAGCCGGGGGGTAGCGGGAGCCCCAGATACGCAGTATTTT.

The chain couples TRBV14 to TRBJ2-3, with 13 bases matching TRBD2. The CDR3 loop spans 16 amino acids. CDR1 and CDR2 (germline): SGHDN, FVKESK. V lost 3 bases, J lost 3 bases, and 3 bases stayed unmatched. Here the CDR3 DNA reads TGTGCCAGCAGCCAGGAGACTAGCGGGAGGACAGATACGCAGTATTTT. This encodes CASSQETSGRTDTQYF.

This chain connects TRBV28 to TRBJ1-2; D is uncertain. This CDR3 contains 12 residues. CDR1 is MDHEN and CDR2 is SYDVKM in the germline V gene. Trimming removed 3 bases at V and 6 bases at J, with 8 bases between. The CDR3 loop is CASSLGWDGYTF. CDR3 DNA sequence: TGTGCCAGCAGTTTGGGTTGGGATGGCTACACCTTC.

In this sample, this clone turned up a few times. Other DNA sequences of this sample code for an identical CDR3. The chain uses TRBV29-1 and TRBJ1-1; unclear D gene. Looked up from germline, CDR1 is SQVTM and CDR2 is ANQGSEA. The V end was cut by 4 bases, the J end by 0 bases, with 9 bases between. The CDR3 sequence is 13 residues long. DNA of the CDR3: TGCAGCGTTGCTGGAAAAATGAACACTGAAGCTTTCTTT. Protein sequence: CSVAGKMNTEAFF.